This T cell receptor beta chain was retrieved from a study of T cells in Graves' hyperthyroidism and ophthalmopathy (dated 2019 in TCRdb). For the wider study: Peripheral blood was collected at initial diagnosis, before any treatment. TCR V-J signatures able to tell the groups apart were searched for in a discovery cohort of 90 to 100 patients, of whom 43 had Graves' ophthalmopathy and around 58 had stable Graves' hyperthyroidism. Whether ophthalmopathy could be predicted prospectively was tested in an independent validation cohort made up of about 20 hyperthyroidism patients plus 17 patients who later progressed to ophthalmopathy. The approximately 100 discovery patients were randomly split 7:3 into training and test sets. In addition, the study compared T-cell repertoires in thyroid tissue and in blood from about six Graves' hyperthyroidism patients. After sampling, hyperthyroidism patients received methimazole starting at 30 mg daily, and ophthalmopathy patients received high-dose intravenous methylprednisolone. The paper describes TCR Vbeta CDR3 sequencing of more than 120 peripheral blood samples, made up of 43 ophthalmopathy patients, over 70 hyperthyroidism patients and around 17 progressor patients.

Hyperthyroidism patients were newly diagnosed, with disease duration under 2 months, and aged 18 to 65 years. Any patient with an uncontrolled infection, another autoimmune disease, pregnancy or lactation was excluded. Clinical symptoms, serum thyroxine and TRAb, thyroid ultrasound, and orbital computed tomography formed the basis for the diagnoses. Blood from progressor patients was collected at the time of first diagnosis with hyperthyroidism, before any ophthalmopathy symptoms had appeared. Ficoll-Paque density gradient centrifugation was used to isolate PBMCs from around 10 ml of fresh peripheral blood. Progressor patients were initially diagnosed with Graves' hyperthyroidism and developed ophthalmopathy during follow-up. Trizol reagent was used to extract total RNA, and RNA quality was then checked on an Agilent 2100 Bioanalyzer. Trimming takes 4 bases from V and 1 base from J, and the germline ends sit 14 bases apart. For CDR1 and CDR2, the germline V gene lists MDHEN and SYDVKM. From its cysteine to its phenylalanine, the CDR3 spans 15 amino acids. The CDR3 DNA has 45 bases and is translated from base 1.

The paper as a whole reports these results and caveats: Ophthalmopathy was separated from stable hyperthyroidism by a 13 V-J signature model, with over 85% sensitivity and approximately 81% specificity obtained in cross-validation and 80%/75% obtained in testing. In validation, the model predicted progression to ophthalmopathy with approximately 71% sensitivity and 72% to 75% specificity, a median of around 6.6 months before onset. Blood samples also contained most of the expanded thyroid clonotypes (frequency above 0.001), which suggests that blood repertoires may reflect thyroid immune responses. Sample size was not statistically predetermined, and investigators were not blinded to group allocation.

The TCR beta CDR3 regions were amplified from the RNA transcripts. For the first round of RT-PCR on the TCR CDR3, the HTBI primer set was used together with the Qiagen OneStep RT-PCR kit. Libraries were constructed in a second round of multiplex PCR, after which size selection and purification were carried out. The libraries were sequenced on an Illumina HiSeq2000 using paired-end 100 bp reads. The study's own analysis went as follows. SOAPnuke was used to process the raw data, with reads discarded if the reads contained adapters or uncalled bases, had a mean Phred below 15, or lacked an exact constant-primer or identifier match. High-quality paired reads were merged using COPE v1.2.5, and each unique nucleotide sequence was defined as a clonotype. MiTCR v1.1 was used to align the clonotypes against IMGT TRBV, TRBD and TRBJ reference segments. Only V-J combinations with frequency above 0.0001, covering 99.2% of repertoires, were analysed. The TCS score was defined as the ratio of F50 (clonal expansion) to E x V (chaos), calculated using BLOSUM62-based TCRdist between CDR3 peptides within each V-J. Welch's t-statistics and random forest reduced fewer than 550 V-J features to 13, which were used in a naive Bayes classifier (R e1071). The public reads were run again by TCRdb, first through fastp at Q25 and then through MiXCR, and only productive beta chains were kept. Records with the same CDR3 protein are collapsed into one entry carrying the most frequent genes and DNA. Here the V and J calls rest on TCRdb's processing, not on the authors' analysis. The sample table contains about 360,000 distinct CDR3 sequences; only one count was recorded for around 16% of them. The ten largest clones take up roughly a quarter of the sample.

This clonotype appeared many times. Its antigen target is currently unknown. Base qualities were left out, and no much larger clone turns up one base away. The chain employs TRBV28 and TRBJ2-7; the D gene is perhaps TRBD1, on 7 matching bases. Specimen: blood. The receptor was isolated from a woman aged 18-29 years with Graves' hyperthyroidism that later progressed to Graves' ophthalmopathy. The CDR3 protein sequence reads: CASSSQGGGSYEQYF. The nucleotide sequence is TGTGCCAGCAGTTCCCAGGGGGGCGGATCCTACGAGCAGTACTTC. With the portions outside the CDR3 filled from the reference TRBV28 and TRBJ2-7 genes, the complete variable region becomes DVKVTQSSRYLVKRTGEKVFLECVQDMDHENMFWYRQDPGLGLRLIYFSYDVKMKEKGDIPEGYSVSREKKERFSLILESASTNQTSMYLCASSSQGGGSYEQYFGPGTRLTVT.